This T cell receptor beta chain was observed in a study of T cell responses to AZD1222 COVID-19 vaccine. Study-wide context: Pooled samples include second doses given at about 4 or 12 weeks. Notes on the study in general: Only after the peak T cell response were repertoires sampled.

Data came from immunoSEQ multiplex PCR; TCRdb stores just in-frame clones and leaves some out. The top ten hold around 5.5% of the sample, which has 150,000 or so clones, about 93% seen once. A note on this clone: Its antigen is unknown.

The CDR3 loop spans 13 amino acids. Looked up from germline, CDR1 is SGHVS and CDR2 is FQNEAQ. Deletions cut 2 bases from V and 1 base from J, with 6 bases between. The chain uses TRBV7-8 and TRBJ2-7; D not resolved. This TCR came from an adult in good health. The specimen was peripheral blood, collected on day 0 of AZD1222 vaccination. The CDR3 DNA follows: TGTGCCAGCAGCTTATTAGGTTCCTACGAGCAGTACTTC. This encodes CASSLLGSYEQYF.